A single sample is the source of the 19 T cell receptor beta chains below, sequenced in a study of control samples from healthy donors and cancer patients. Clones were read by immunoSEQ multiplex PCR, and TCRdb kept only the in-frame ones, dropping some. The repertoire holds about 110,000 clones, with about 80% as singletons. Sequencing was carried out using blood. These receptor sequences come from a man between 18 and 29 years old in good health.

This chain connects TRBV9 to TRBJ2-3; no reliable D call. From germline, CDR1 is SGDLS and CDR2 YYNGEE. The CDR3 runs 15 residues. Trimming removed 0 bases at V and 1 base at J, with 9 bases between. The CDR3 here is CASSVVSPGTDTQYF. In DNA, the CDR3 is TGTGCCAGCAGCGTAGTTTCTCCTGGCACAGATACGCAGTATTTT.

The rearrangement joins TRBV19 to TRBJ1-2; D is perhaps TRBD1 (6 bases). The V gene lost 7 bases and the J gene lost 4 bases, with 19 bases spanning the gap. There are 15 residues in the CDR3. Germline values: CDR1 LNHDA, CDR2 SQIVND (reference sequence). The DNA of the CDR3 is TGTGCCAGTACCCCGACTCCGGGCAGGGGCTATGGCTACACCTTC. This gives the protein CASTPTPGRGYGYTF.

The CDR3 DNA reads as TGTGCCAGCAGCCCCGGGACTAGCGGGGGATTCTTC. It translates to CASSPGTSGGFF. The rearrangement links TRBV7-2 to TRBJ2-1; TRBD2 aligns across 14 bases. Germline trimming cut 5 bases from V and 16 bases from J; bases unmatched to any gene: 4. The CDR3 runs 12 residues. Germline CDR1 and CDR2: SGHTA and FQGNSA.

This clone was recorded once. This chain uses TRBV28 with TRBJ2-6; no definite D call. This CDR3 has 12 amino acids. CDR1 MDHEN and CDR2 SYDVKM come from the germline V gene. Between the trimmed V and J ends, which lost 9 bases and 0 bases, there was a span of 3 bases. The chain's CDR3 is CASNSGANVLTF. The CDR3, as DNA: TGTGCCAGTAACTCTGGGGCCAACGTCCTGACTTTC.

The chain links TRBV4-2 to TRBJ1-2, with D perhaps matching TRBD1 (6 bases). The CDR3 has 13 residues. Germline V gene lookup returns CDR1 LGHNA and CDR2 YNFKEQ. Trimming took off 4 bases at V and 8 bases at J, with 14 bases between the two ends. CDR3: CASSPEGVFGYTF. The CDR3, as DNA: TGTGCCAGCAGCCCTGAGGGGGTATTCGGCTACACCTTC.

The chain combines TRBV10-2 with TRBJ1-6; D perhaps matches TRBD1 (5 bases). Germline CDR1 reads WSHSY; CDR2 reads SAAADI. The CDR3 spans 16 residues. Deletions cut 2 bases from V and 4 bases from J, with 12 bases between. The CDR3 loop reads CASSEGGRFYNSPLHF. The CDR3 region has the DNA TGCGCCAGCAGTGAGGGGGGGAGATTTTATAATTCACCCCTCCACTTT.

In its sample, this clone was seen once. The rearrangement uses TRBV21-1 and TRBJ2-7; the table's D call, TRBD2, was not checked against the DNA. TRBV21-1 is deemed a pseudogene. This CDR3 region has 15 residues. The CDR3 is CASSLRDFNSYEQYV. The CDR3 DNA reads as TGTGCCAGCAGCCTCCGGGACTTCAACTCCTACGAGCAGTACGTC.

The gene calls are TRBV11-2 and TRBJ2-2; the D gene is possibly TRBD1 (5 bases). The CDR3 covers 14 residues. The germline V and J ends were trimmed by 4 bases and 1 base, with 7 bases remaining between them. Germline loops: CDR1 SGHAT, CDR2 FQNNGV. The CDR3 region has the DNA TGTGCCAGCAGCTCTCAGGGGAACACCGGGGAGCTGTTTTTT. Translating gives CASSSQGNTGELFF.

This sequence joins TRBV4-1 and TRBJ1-2, with TRBD1 matching over 7 bases. Germline V CDR1 and CDR2: MGHRA, YSYEKL. This CDR3 is built from 15 residues. The V and J ends lost 4 bases and 4 bases, in that order; junction bases with no gene match: 9. CDR3 DNA: TGCGCCAGCAGCCGAGACAGGGTTAGTCCCTATGGCTACACCTTC. This gives the protein CASSRDRVSPYGYTF.

J is TRBJ2-3 and V is TRBV29-1; TRBD2 matches 8 bases. The junction had 15 bases not matched to a gene; V was cut back by 8 bases and J by 5 bases. CDR1 is SQVTM, CDR2 ANQGSEA, per germline. The CDR3 length is 15 residues. DNA for the CDR3: TGCAGCTCTAGTAGCGGGGAGGGTTTTGGAGATACGCAGTATTTT. This encodes CSSSSGEGFGDTQYF.

This chain's CDR3 is CASSDRRAGQASGANVLTF. CDR3 sequence (DNA): TGCGCCAGCAGCGACCGCAGGGCGGGACAGGCCTCTGGGGCCAACGTCCTGACTTTC. The rearrangement uses TRBV4-3 and TRBJ2-6; 8 bases align to TRBD1. The V and J ends lost 5 bases and 0 bases, in that order; junction bases with no gene match: 12. The V gene's germline CDR1 is LGHNA and CDR2 YSLEER. This CDR3 has 19 amino acids.

This clone showed up just a few times. V usage is TRBV6-1 and J usage is TRBJ1-2; D call uncertain. The CDR3 has 11 amino acids. With 2 bases removed from V and 8 bases from J, the gap between germline ends came to 6 bases. Germline CDR1 MNHNS, CDR2 SASEGT. CDR3 nucleotides: TGTGCCAGCAGTGAACACGGGGGCTACACCTTC. Translated, it gives CASSEHGGYTF.

The chain carries TRBV25-1 and TRBJ1-1; D gene unclear. CDR3 length: 14 residues. Germline V gene lookup returns CDR1 MGHDK and CDR2 SYGVNS. V gave up 3 bases and J gave up 4 bases, with 12 bases separating them. The CDR3 reads CASSEIHGTTEAFF. The DNA of the CDR3 is TGTGCCAGCAGTGAGATACACGGAACCACTGAAGCTTTCTTT.

V is TRBV3-1 (or the pseudogene TRBV3-2) and J is TRBJ2-5, with D perhaps matching TRBD2 (6 bases). In germline, CDR1 is LGHDT, CDR2 YNNKEL (reference sequence). Trimming removed 1 base at V and 7 bases at J, with 7 bases between. This CDR3 region has 12 residues. In DNA form, the CDR3 reads TGTGCCAGCAGCCAAGCAGCGGGGACCCAGTACTTC. Translation gives CASSQAAGTQYF.

J is TRBJ1-1 and V is TRBV27, with D possibly matching TRBD1 (5 bases). CDR3 size: 14 residues. Germline V gives CDR1 MNHEY, CDR2 SMNVEV (reference sequence). The V and J ends lost 5 bases and 1 base respectively, with 11 bases between them. This chain's CDR3 is CASSRSTANTEAFF. Here the CDR3 DNA reads TGTGCCAGCAGTCGGTCGACAGCGAACACTGAAGCTTTCTTT.

V gene TRBV28 combines with J gene TRBJ1-6; 11 bases are a match to TRBD1. With 6 bases clipped from V and 5 bases from J, the junction kept 9 bases outside the gene matches. Germline V lookup: CDR1 MDHEN, CDR2 SYDVKM. There are 17 residues in the CDR3. CDR3 sequence reads: CASRSPGQGVHNSPLHF. The CDR3 region has the DNA TGTGCCAGCAGATCCCCGGGACAGGGGGTTCATAATTCACCCCTCCACTTT.

The chain combines TRBV5-1 with TRBJ1-4; possible D gene TRBD1, 5 bases. V was cut by 1 base and J by 5 bases, with 9 bases left in between. This CDR3 has 14 amino acids. Germline CDR1 reads SGHRS; CDR2 reads YFSETQ. The CDR3 loop reads CASSLSGYNEKLFF. CDR3 bases: TGCGCCAGCAGCTTGTCAGGGTACAATGAAAAACTGTTTTTT.

This chain uses TRBV15 with TRBJ2-1; tentatively, D is TRBD1 (6 bases). Germline CDR1 reads LNHNV; CDR2 reads YYDKDF (reference sequence). The CDR3 runs 17 residues. Trimming removed 3 bases at V and 4 bases at J, with 19 bases between. The CDR3 here is CATSRLRGTLLYNEQFF. CDR3 DNA sequence: TGTGCCACCAGCAGGTTAAGGGGGACCCTCCTTTACAATGAGCAGTTCTTC.

The CDR3 sequence: CASSELGTVTSYEQYF. The CDR3 DNA sequence: TGTGCCAGCAGTGAATTGGGGACAGTTACATCCTACGAGCAGTACTTC. The rearrangement uses TRBV6-1 and TRBJ2-7; the match to TRBD1 covers 7 bases. The V and J ends lost 2 bases and 1 base, in that order; junction bases with no gene match: 8. CDR3 length equals 16 residues. CDR1 and CDR2 from the germline V gene are MNHNS and SASEGT.